Below, 16 T cell receptor beta chains from the same sample are listed, as sequenced in a study of cytomegalovirus exposure and HLA in healthy donors. The PCR had 60 Vbeta and 13 Jbeta primers. Assay used: immunoSEQ multiplex PCR; TCRdb lists only in-frame clones, some missing. The sample includes approximately 170,000 clones, 65% to 70% of them seen just once. Specimen: PBMCs. These receptors were obtained from a woman aged 18-35 years in good health and CMV-seropositive.

V gene TRBV28 combines with J gene TRBJ2-7, with 7 bases lining up with TRBD1. J lost 0 bases, V lost 6 bases, and 11 bases had no gene match. CDR1 and CDR2 (germline): MDHEN, SYDVKM. The CDR3 has 16 amino acids. Here the CDR3 DNA reads TGTGCCAGCAGCCCGACAGGGTATAGGGCCTCCTACGAGCAGTACTTC. Translation gives CASSPTGYRASYEQYF.

This clone showed up just once. The rearrangement uses TRBV7-8 and TRBJ2-2; D is undetermined. The CDR3 totals 13 residues. Trimming shortened V by 1 base and J by 7 bases, and 7 bases separated the two germline ends. The V gene's germline CDR1 is SGHVS and CDR2 FQNEAQ. In DNA form, the CDR3 reads TGTGCCAGCAGCTTAGGGTGGAGCGGGGAGCTGTTTTTT. It translates to CASSLGWSGELFF.

This sequence joins TRBV29-1 and TRBJ2-4; TRBD2 might be the D (6 bases). V was cut by 6 bases and J by 1 base, with 10 bases left in between. The CDR3 runs to 13 residues. The germline V gene has CDR1 SQVTM and CDR2 ANQGSEA. The CDR3 region has the DNA TGCAGCGTGGAGGCGGGGGCCAAAAACATTCAGTACTTC. It specifies CSVEAGAKNIQYF.

V and J are TRBV15 and TRBJ2-7; 9 bases are a match to TRBD2. Trimming removed 0 bases from V and 6 bases from J; junction bases left unmatched: 9. This CDR3 region has 16 residues. Germline CDR1 reads LNHNV; CDR2 reads YYDKDF (reference sequence). The DNA for the CDR3 is TGTGCCACCAGCAGAGATTTGGCGGGAGGGCCCCTCGAGCAGTACTTC. As protein: CATSRDLAGGPLEQYF.

This rearrangement joins TRBV5-5 to TRBJ2-1, with unresolved D. This CDR3 comprises 12 residues. Trimming shortened V by 1 base and J by 6 bases, and 5 bases separated the two germline ends. Looked up from germline, CDR1 is SGHKS and CDR2 is YYEKEE (reference sequence). The chain's CDR3 is CASSLSSNEQFF. The CDR3 nucleotides read TGTGCCAGCAGCTTGTCCAGCAATGAGCAGTTCTTC.

The rearrangement uses TRBV7-2 and TRBJ2-1, with 7 bases that match TRBD2. The CDR3 has 16 amino acids. Germline V lookup: CDR1 SGHTA, CDR2 FQGNSA. V gave up 2 bases and J gave up 9 bases; unmatched junction bases: 13. CDR3 DNA: TGTGCCAGCAGCTTACTTGGAGTCCAGCGGGGCTTTGAGCAGTTCTTC. It codes for CASSLLGVQRGFEQFF.

V gene TRBV25-1 combines with J gene TRBJ1-6; perhaps TRBD1 as D (5 bases). Germline CDR1 reads MGHDK; CDR2 reads SYGVNS. Trimming removed 4 bases at V and 3 bases at J, with 13 bases between. This CDR3 comprises 16 residues. CDR3 coding DNA: TGTGCCAGCAGTGGCAACCGGGACTACTATAATTCACCCCTCCACTTT. Translating it yields CASSGNRDYYNSPLHF. The full variable domain, in which reference TRBV25-1 and TRBJ1-6 provide the parts outside the CDR3, is EADIYQTPRYLVIGTGKKITLECSQTMGHDKMYWYQQDPGMELHLIHYSYGVNSTEKGDLSSESTVSRIRTEHFPLTLESARPSHTSQYLCASSGNRDYYNSPLHFGNGTRLTVT.

The chain joins TRBV5-6 to TRBJ1-1; D may be TRBD1 (6 bases). Germline CDR1 reads SGHDT; CDR2 reads YYEEEE. V gave up 2 bases and J gave up 1 base, with 6 bases separating them. The CDR3 runs to 13 residues. The CDR3 sequence is CASSLGGNTEAFF. The CDR3 DNA sequence: TGTGCCAGCAGCTTAGGGGGGAACACTGAAGCTTTCTTT.

This chain uses TRBV6-5 with TRBJ1-5; possibly TRBD1 for D (6 bases). The CDR3 loop spans 15 amino acids. The V end was cut by 5 bases, the J end by 7 bases, with 18 bases between. CDR1 and CDR2 (germline): MNHEY, SVGAGI. The CDR3 sequence is CASSPSWGLGQPQHF. CDR3 bases: TGTGCCAGCAGTCCTTCTTGGGGGCTAGGGCAGCCCCAGCATTTT.

The chain combines TRBV5-1 with TRBJ2-7; D is possibly TRBD1 (6 bases). Germline CDR1 is SGHRS and CDR2 is YFSETQ. The CDR3 runs 15 residues. V was cut by 4 bases and J by 1 base, with 15 bases left in between. The CDR3 nucleotides read TGCGCCAGCAGCCCATCAGGGGCAACGTCCTACGAGCAGTACTTC. It is translated as CASSPSGATSYEQYF. Full variable domain (rest looked up from reference TRBV5-1 and TRBJ2-7): KAGVTQTPRYLIKTRGQQVTLSCSPISGHRSVSWYQQTPGQGLQFLFEYFSETQRNKGNFPGRFSGRQFSNSRSEMNVSTLELGDSALYLCASSPSGATSYEQYFGPGTRLTVT.

The rearrangement links TRBV2 to TRBJ2-7, with 10 bases identical to TRBD2. This CDR3 has 15 amino acids. The junction had 5 bases not matched to a gene; V was cut back by 4 bases and J by 2 bases. Germline V gene lookup returns CDR1 SNHLY and CDR2 FYNNEI. Here the CDR3 reads CASSVELAGTYEQYF. In nucleotides, the CDR3 is TGTGCCAGCAGTGTAGAACTAGCGGGGACCTACGAGCAGTACTTC.

This clone was seen only a few times. V and J are TRBV4-2 and TRBJ1-5, with D tentatively TRBD1 (5 bases). The CDR3 has 17 amino acids. Per germline, CDR1 LGHNA and CDR2 YNFKEQ. V was clipped by 0 bases and J by 0 bases, with 12 bases between them. The chain's CDR3 is CASSQDFGDYSNQPQHF. For the CDR3, the DNA is TGTGCCAGCAGCCAAGATTTTGGGGACTATAGCAATCAGCCCCAGCATTTT.

V usage is TRBV28 and J usage is TRBJ2-2; 7 bases are shared with TRBD2. The junction had 6 bases not matched to a gene; V was cut back by 4 bases and J by 4 bases. There are 15 residues in the CDR3. Germline CDR1 and CDR2: MDHEN and SYDVKM. CDR3 sequence (DNA): TGTGCCAGCAGTTACAGACTAGCTGTCACCGGGGAGCTGTTTTTT. Translating it yields CASSYRLAVTGELFF. The full variable domain, rest sourced from reference TRBV28 and TRBJ2-2, is DVKVTQSSRYLVKRTGEKVFLECVQDMDHENMFWYRQDPGLGLRLIYFSYDVKMKEKGDIPEGYSVSREKKERFSLILESASTNQTSMYLCASSYRLAVTGELFFGEGSRLTVL.

This rearrangement joins TRBV25-1 to TRBJ1-1; no clear D gene. The CDR3 is made up of 15 amino acids. Germline loops: CDR1 MGHDK, CDR2 SYGVNS. V gave up 1 base and J gave up 1 base, with 10 bases separating them. In DNA form, the CDR3 reads TGTGCCAGCAGTGAATCCCACATGCCGAACACTGAAGCTTTCTTT. Amino acid sequence: CASSESHMPNTEAFF.

The CDR3: CASSISSGRIYEQFF. The CDR3 nucleotides read TGTGCCAGTAGTATTAGTAGCGGGAGAATTTATGAGCAGTTCTTC. This sequence joins TRBV19 and TRBJ2-1, with 9 bases aligning to TRBD2. The CDR3 runs to 15 residues. V dropped 3 bases and J dropped 8; count of bases not matched to a gene: 8. CDR1 and CDR2 from the germline V gene are LNHDA and SQIVND (reference sequence). Full variable domain (remainder filled in from reference TRBV19 and TRBJ2-1): DGGITQSPKYLFRKEGQNVTLSCEQNLNHDAMYWYRQDPGQGLRLIYYSQIVNDFQKGDIAEGYSVSREKKESFPLTVTSAQKNPTAFYLCASSISSGRIYEQFFGPGTRLTVL.

In nucleotides, the CDR3 is TGTGCCAGCAGCTTTACGACAGCTAACTATGGCTACACCTTC. Protein sequence: CASSFTTANYGYTF. The rearrangement links TRBV7-8 to TRBJ1-2; TRBD1 might be the D (5 bases). The germline V and J ends were trimmed by 3 bases and 0 bases, with 8 bases remaining between them. The V gene's germline CDR1 is SGHVS and CDR2 FQNEAQ. CDR3 length: 14 residues.